This T cell receptor (beta chain) was profiled in a study of OX40 agonist ivuxolimab in advanced cancers. Study at large: The treatment was a fully human IgG2 OX40 agonist, ivuxolimab. Points from the study as a whole: The average count of expanded clones was higher among CD8+ T cells than among CD4+.

As for this clone: Its target is unknown.

CDR1 is MNHEY, CDR2 SVGAGI, per germline. CDR3 length equals 15 residues. V lost 1 base, J lost 5 bases, and 4 bases stayed unmatched. Produced via immunoSEQ multiplex PCR; TCRdb's table is partial and in-frame only. The sample carries about 89,000 clones, approximately 86% recorded once. The gene calls are TRBV6-5 and TRBJ2-1; TRBD2 matches 8 bases. Sequencing used CD4+ or CD8+ T cells sorted from blood, obtained in a trial of the OX40 agonist ivuxolimab. This clonotype was obtained from an adult with an advanced solid tumor such as melanoma, head and neck, liver or kidney cancer. This CDR3 is CASSYFAGGNNEQFF. In nucleotides, the CDR3 is TGTGCCAGCAGTTACTTCGCGGGGGGTAACAATGAGCAGTTCTTC.